This TCR beta chain comes out of a study of blood T cell repertoires in COVID-19. Per the original data handling: Nucleated cell counts were estimated from reference gene primer amplification. Sequencing was performed with immunoSEQ multiplex PCR; in TCRdb, only in-frame clones are kept and a portion is missing. The V and J calls and clone size are taken from that table; D and trimming were inferred from the DNA. This sample yields some 61,000 clones, of which about nine tenths are seen a single time; about 1.6% belongs to the top ten. The CDR3 runs to 17 residues. After removal of 1 base from V and 5 bases from J, the junction contained 11 bases not matched to a gene. CDR1 SEHNR and CDR2 FQNEAQ come from the germline V gene (reference sequence).

This receptor was taken from a man aged 60 to 69 with acute or convalescent COVID-19. V is TRBV7-9 and J is TRBJ2-1; 7 nucleotides agree with TRBD1. Sequenced: peripheral blood. The CDR3 nucleotides are TGTGCCAGCAGCTTAGGTCCCAAGGGACAGCCGAACAATGAGCAGTTCTTC. Translation: CASSLGPKGQPNNEQFF.